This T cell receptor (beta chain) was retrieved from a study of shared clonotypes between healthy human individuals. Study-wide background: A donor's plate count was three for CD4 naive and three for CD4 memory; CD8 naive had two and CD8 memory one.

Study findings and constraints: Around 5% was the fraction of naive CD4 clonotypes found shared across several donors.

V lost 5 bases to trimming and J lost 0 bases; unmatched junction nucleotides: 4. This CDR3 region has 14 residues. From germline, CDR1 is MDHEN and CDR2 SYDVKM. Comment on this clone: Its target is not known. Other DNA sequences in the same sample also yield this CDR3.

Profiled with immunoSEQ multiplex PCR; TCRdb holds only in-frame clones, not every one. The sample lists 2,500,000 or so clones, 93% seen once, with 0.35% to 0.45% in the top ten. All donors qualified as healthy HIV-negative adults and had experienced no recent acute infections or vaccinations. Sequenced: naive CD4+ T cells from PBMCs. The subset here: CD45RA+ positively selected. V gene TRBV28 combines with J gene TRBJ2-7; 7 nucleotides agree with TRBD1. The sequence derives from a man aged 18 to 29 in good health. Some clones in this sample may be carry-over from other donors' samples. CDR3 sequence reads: CASSMTGSSYEQYF. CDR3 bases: TGTGCCAGCAGTATGACAGGGAGCTCCTACGAGCAGTACTTC.